These 10 T cell receptor beta chains share one sample of origin, sequenced in a study of Ad26.COV2.S vaccination and SARS-CoV-2 variants. Assay: immunoSEQ multiplex PCR; the TCRdb copy retains only in-frame clones and omits some. This sample has a few hundred thousand clones, with 83% found just once. Treatment meaning: around 19 received Ad26.COV2.S at low or high dose, single or two shots; five or six received placebo; per-sample allocation not given. Specimens were obtained on day 63 following the first vaccine or placebo injection. The input for sequencing was peripheral blood, taken in a trial of Ad26.COV2.S vaccine versus placebo. These receptors were taken from a person between 18 and 65 years old who received the Ad26.COV2.S COVID-19 vaccine or a placebo.

This rearrangement joins TRBV28 to TRBJ2-1; 12 positions agree with TRBD2. The CDR3 contains 16 residues. V lost 5 bases, J lost 6 bases, and 8 bases stayed unmatched. The germline V gene encodes CDR1 MDHEN and CDR2 SYDVKM. CDR3 region: CASSPPTSGSFNEQFF. The CDR3 DNA is TGTGCCAGCAGTCCCCCGACTAGCGGGAGTTTCAATGAGCAGTTCTTC.

This clone was observed a single time. This rearrangement joins TRBV12-3 or TRBV12-4 to TRBJ2-5; D is perhaps TRBD1 or TRBD2 (6 bases each). CDR3 size: 13 residues. Trimming took 6 bases from V and 10 from J, leaving 18 bases between them. This CDR3 reads CASSGTPRRDQYF. The DNA of the CDR3 is TGTGCCAGCAGCGGGACACCGAGGAGGGACCAGTACTTC.

The CDR3 loop reads CASRGTTPLHF. The CDR3 DNA is TGTGCCAGCAGGGGGACAACACCCCTCCACTTT. The chain couples TRBV2 to TRBJ1-6, with a tentative D call TRBD1 (6 bases). CDR3 length equals 11 residues. V lost 6 bases, J lost 11 bases, and 8 bases lay in between. CDR1 is SNHLY and CDR2 is FYNNEI in the germline V gene.

This clone was picked up a small number of times. This chain joins TRBV7-6 and TRBJ2-7; unclear D gene. CDR1 and CDR2 from the germline V gene are SGHVS and FNYEAQ. CDR3 length equals 14 residues. V lost 2 bases, J lost 3 bases, and 11 bases lay in between. This CDR3 reads CASSLQMASYEQYF. CDR3 sequence (DNA): TGTGCCAGCAGCTTACAGATGGCTAGCTACGAGCAGTACTTC.

This clone was detected only once. The V call is TRBV2, the J call TRBJ2-3; a weak D match, TRBD1 (5 bases). The V gene's germline CDR1 is SNHLY and CDR2 FYNNEI. The CDR3 covers 13 residues. Trimming stripped 4 bases from V and 7 bases from J, with 12 bases between. The CDR3 loop reads CASSVSGPYTQYF. The DNA of the CDR3 is TGTGCCAGCAGTGTATCAGGGCCGTATACGCAGTATTTT. The entire variable domain, with the rest obtained from reference TRBV2 and TRBJ2-3, is as follows: EPEVTQTPSHQVTQMGQEVILRCVPISNHLYFYWYRQILGQKVEFLVSFYNNEISEKSEIFDDQFSVERPDGSNFTLKIRSTKLEDSAMYFCASSVSGPYTQYFGPGTRLTVL.

This chain links TRBV19 with TRBJ2-1; no reliable D call. CDR3 length equals 14 residues. The germline V and J ends were trimmed by 4 bases and 2 bases, with 9 bases remaining between them. The V gene's germline CDR1 is LNHDA and CDR2 SQIVND (reference sequence). CDR3: CASSNRPTYNEQFF. The CDR3 DNA follows: TGTGCCAGTAGTAATAGACCGACCTACAATGAGCAGTTCTTC.

J is TRBJ1-3 and V is TRBV6-5, with 8 bases identical to TRBD1. The CDR3 is 16 amino acids. Looked up from germline, CDR1 is MNHEY and CDR2 is SVGAGI. With V trimmed by 0 bases and J by 4 bases, 5 bases remained unmatched. CDR3 loop: CASSYSGQGHGNTIYF. Here the CDR3 DNA reads TGTGCCAGCAGTTACTCCGGACAGGGACACGGAAACACCATATATTTT.

J is TRBJ2-6 and V is TRBV5-1; D may be TRBD1 (6 bases). Trimming left V 2 bases short and J 3 bases short, with 24 bases between. The CDR3 totals 20 residues. CDR1 SGHRS and CDR2 YFSETQ come from the germline V gene. CDR3 DNA sequence: TGCGCCAGCAGCTTAACCCCCTACCGGGACACAGAGGGTGGGGCCAACGTCCTGACTTTC. Encoded protein: CASSLTPYRDTEGGANVLTF.

The chain is built from TRBV6-5 and TRBJ2-7; D assignment may be TRBD1 or TRBD2 (5 bases each). Germline V gives CDR1 MNHEY, CDR2 SVGAGI. Trimming cost V 4 bases and J 3 bases, with 16 bases left between them. The CDR3 runs 15 residues. The CDR3 is CASSSGRPTFYEQYF. The CDR3 DNA reads as TGTGCCAGCAGTTCAGGGAGACCCACCTTCTACGAGCAGTACTTC.

This clone was seen more than once but under ten times. DNA for the CDR3: TGTGCCAGCAGCGTAGAGACCGGGACAGGGGGTCTCGGTGAGCAGTTCTTC. Translation: CASSVETGTGGLGEQFF. The chain uses TRBV9 and TRBJ2-1; TRBD1 matches at 11 bases. Germline loops: CDR1 SGDLS, CDR2 YYNGEE. With V trimmed by 0 bases and J by 9 bases, 11 bases remained unmatched. CDR3 length: 17 amino acids.